This TCR beta chain was obtained from a study of cytomegalovirus exposure and HLA in healthy donors. Study-level findings and limits: It was reportedly the case that the classifier diagnosed cytomegalovirus status with high specificity and sensitivity.

V was pared by 7 bases and J by 2 bases, with 8 bases of the junction left unmatched. Germline V lookup: CDR1 GTSNPN, CDR2 SVGIG (reference sequence). This CDR3 region has 13 residues. This clone appeared a few times. Its antigen is not identified. The PCR made use of 60 Vbeta and 13 Jbeta primers. TCRdb's copy holds only in-frame clones and misses some; the assay was immunoSEQ multiplex PCR. The sample holds 120,000 or so clones; around 66% are singletons and the top ten take approximately 8%. The TCR sequence derives from a middle-aged woman in good health and CMV-seropositive. The sample consisted of PBMCs. This sequence joins TRBV30 and TRBJ2-7; TRBD1 matches at 7 bases. CDR3 amino acids: CALEGDRAYEQYF. In DNA, the CDR3 is TGTGCCTTAGAAGGGGACAGAGCCTACGAGCAGTACTTC.